The 29 T cell receptor beta chains below were found in one sample sequenced in a study of cytomegalovirus exposure and HLA in healthy donors. The PCR ran on 60 Vbeta and 13 Jbeta primers. The method was immunoSEQ multiplex PCR; TCRdb's version includes in-frame clones alone and lacks a portion of them. The sample carries roughly 92,000 clones, less than 10% recorded once. The sample consisted of PBMCs. All receptors derive from a man aged 45-65 years in good health and CMV-seronegative.

This clone was seen repeatedly, ten times or more. The chain couples TRBV6-5 to TRBJ2-3, with 10 bases identical to TRBD1. CDR3 length: 15 residues. CDR1 is MNHEY, CDR2 SVGAGI, per germline. V gave up 7 bases and J gave up 4 bases; unmatched junction bases: 8. The CDR3 here is CASTPTDRGSDTQYF. CDR3 nucleotide sequence: TGTGCCAGCACCCCGACGGACAGGGGGTCAGATACGCAGTATTTT.

There are a few counts of this clone. The identical CDR3 is also encoded by other nucleotide sequences in the sample. This chain connects TRBV18 to TRBJ1-1; a possible D gene is TRBD1 (5 bases). Trimming removed 2 bases at V and 8 bases at J, with 6 bases between. CDR3 length: 11 residues. Looked up from germline, CDR1 is KGHSH and CDR2 is LQKENI. In DNA, the CDR3 is TGTGCCAGCTCACCAGGGGGGGAAGCTTTCTTT. Translated: CASSPGGEAFF.

In its sample, this clone was seen a few times. This chain uses TRBV5-1 with TRBJ2-3; D possibly corresponds to TRBD1 (5 bases). Trimming took 4 bases from V and 2 from J, leaving 8 bases between them. Germline assignment: CDR1 SGHRS and CDR2 YFSETQ. The CDR3 is made up of 13 amino acids. CDR3: CASSEQVTDTQYF. CDR3 coding DNA: TGCGCCAGCAGCGAACAGGTCACAGATACGCAGTATTTT. The full variable domain, completed using reference TRBV5-1 and TRBJ2-3, is KAGVTQTPRYLIKTRGQQVTLSCSPISGHRSVSWYQQTPGQGLQFLFEYFSETQRNKGNFPGRFSGRQFSNSRSEMNVSTLELGDSALYLCASSEQVTDTQYFGPGTRLTVL.

Points on this clone: Distinct nucleotide sequences in the sample also encode this CDR3. The V gene is TRBV5-6, the J gene TRBJ2-1, with 8 nucleotides matching TRBD1. In germline, CDR1 is SGHDT, CDR2 YYEEEE. This CDR3 spans 15 amino acids. J lost 8 bases, V lost 5 bases, and 12 bases had no gene match. The DNA for the CDR3 is TGTGCCAGCAGTCTCGGGCAGGGGGCTACCCATGAGCAGTTCTTC. It translates to CASSLGQGATHEQFF.

In this sample, this clone turned up a few times. The genes are TRBV30 and TRBJ2-3, with TRBD2 identical over 7 bases. This CDR3 is 16 amino acids long. Trimming took 0 bases from V and 4 from J; bases not matched to a gene: 10. Germline V CDR1 and CDR2: GTSNPN, SVGIG (reference sequence). The CDR3 DNA is TGTGCCTGGAGTGTCGCGGGAGTTTCTAGCGCAGATACGCAGTATTTT. This encodes CAWSVAGVSSADTQYF.

The chain's CDR3 is CASSNRDGSTDTQYF. In DNA form, the CDR3 reads TGTGCCAGCTCCAACAGGGACGGGAGCACAGATACGCAGTATTTT. This chain links TRBV18 with TRBJ2-3, with D maybe TRBD1 (6 bases). The CDR3 spans 15 residues. Germline V gene data show CDR1 as KGHSH and CDR2 as LQKENI. Between the trimmed V and J ends, which lost 6 bases and 0 bases, there was a span of 13 bases.

CDR3 bases: TGTGCCAGCAGTGAGGATCCCTCAGGGGGGTTTTCTGAAGCTTTCTTT. Translation gives CASSEDPSGGFSEAFF. The chain uses TRBV6-1 and TRBJ1-1, with TRBD1 matching over 7 bases. The CDR3 is 16 residues long. Germline-derived CDR1 and CDR2 are MNHNS and SASEGT. The J segment lost 6 bases and the V segment lost 3 bases, leaving 13 bases of the junction unmatched.

V usage is TRBV2 and J usage is TRBJ2-3; the D is unclear. Germline CDR1 and CDR2: SNHLY and FYNNEI. The CDR3 has 12 amino acids. Trimming removed 4 bases from V and 6 bases from J, with 8 bases in between. The CDR3 is CASSVRRDTQYF. The CDR3 coding sequence is TGTGCCAGCAGTGTCCGCCGGGATACGCAGTATTTT.

This clone was counted only a few times. This chain joins TRBV19 and TRBJ2-5; 10 bases line up with TRBD1. Germline loops: CDR1 LNHDA, CDR2 SQIVND (reference sequence). The CDR3 covers 17 residues. The ends lost 5 bases at V and 9 bases at J; junction bases unmatched: 18. The CDR3 sequence: CASSLPPGTTGQGAQYF. The CDR3 nucleotides read TGTGCCAGTAGTCTCCCCCCCGGGACTACCGGACAGGGGGCCCAGTACTTC. The variable domain in full, with the rest retrieved from reference TRBV19 and TRBJ2-5, is DGGITQSPKYLFRKEGQNVTLSCEQNLNHDAMYWYRQDPGQGLRLIYYSQIVNDFQKGDIAEGYSVSREKKESFPLTVTSAQKNPTAFYLCASSLPPGTTGQGAQYFGPGTRLLVL.

This clone was seen a few times. The chain links TRBV7-2 to TRBJ2-7, with D perhaps matching TRBD2 (5 bases). The CDR3 is 13 residues long. V lost 5 bases and J 6 bases, leaving 14 bases between the germline ends. In germline, CDR1 is SGHTA, CDR2 FQGNSA. Here the CDR3 reads CASSPKISGEQYF. CDR3 DNA sequence: TGTGCCAGCAGCCCCAAGATAAGCGGCGAGCAGTACTTC.

This rearrangement joins TRBV15 to TRBJ2-3; 10 positions match TRBD2. This CDR3 is built from 17 residues. The germline gives CDR1 LNHNV, CDR2 YYDKDF (reference sequence). The J segment lost 5 bases and the V segment lost 5 bases, leaving 13 bases of the junction unmatched. The CDR3 protein is CATSVYLGTSVRDTQYF. The CDR3 bases are TGTGCCACCAGCGTCTACCTTGGGACTAGCGTGAGAGATACGCAGTATTTT.

The V call is TRBV5-6, the J call TRBJ2-7; tentative D call: TRBD1 (6 bases). The CDR3 sequence is 14 residues long. Per germline, CDR1 SGHDT and CDR2 YYEEEE. Trimming cost V 4 bases and J 0 bases, with 11 bases left between them. This chain's CDR3 is CASSRDTGSYEQYV. CDR3 DNA sequence: TGTGCCAGCAGCCGGGACACGGGCTCCTACGAGCAGTACGTC.

The rearrangement uses TRBV7-4 and TRBJ1-5; TRBD1 matches 8 bases. CDR3 length equals 16 residues. Germline CDR1 and CDR2: SGHVT and SQSDAQ. V lost 3 bases and J lost 11; bases outside the gene matches: 15. Written as DNA, the CDR3 is TGTGCCAGCAGCTTCGAACTGGGACAGGACCTCTTAGCCCAGCATTTT. This codes for CASSFELGQDLLAQHF.

The V and J genes are TRBV5-6 and TRBJ2-3; 10 positions agree with TRBD2. The germline V gene encodes CDR1 SGHDT and CDR2 YYEEEE. This CDR3 is 15 amino acids long. J lost 0 bases, V lost 4 bases, and 2 bases had no gene match. CDR3 bases: TGTGCCAGCAGCGCACTAGCGGGGAGCACAGATACGCAGTATTTT. It yields the protein CASSALAGSTDTQYF.

This clone was seen more than once but under ten times. The genes are TRBV5-4 and TRBJ2-5; 7 nucleotides line up with TRBD2. The CDR3 covers 13 residues. Germline V gene lookup returns CDR1 SGHNT and CDR2 YYREEE (reference sequence). V lost 1 base to trimming and J lost 4 bases; unmatched junction nucleotides: 1. DNA for the CDR3: TGTGCCAGCAGCTTGATAGCGGGAGAGACCCAGTACTTC. It is translated as CASSLIAGETQYF.

This chain joins TRBV6-6 and TRBJ1-1; 7 bases map to TRBD1. Germline V gives CDR1 MNHNY, CDR2 SVGAGI (reference sequence). V lost 6 bases, J lost 0 bases, and 4 bases stayed unmatched. The CDR3 runs 14 residues. The CDR3 spells CASRLGQLNTEAFF. The CDR3 DNA follows: TGTGCCAGCAGGCTGGGACAGCTGAACACTGAAGCTTTCTTT.

This clone has more than one count but fewer than ten. V gene TRBV10-1 combines with J gene TRBJ1-1, with TRBD1 as a possible D gene (5 bases). V lost 3 bases to trimming and J lost 5 bases, with 25 bases between them. The CDR3 extends over 18 amino acids. The germline V gene encodes CDR1 WNHNN and CDR2 SYGVQD (reference sequence). The CDR3 nucleotides read TGCGCCAGCAGTGAATGGCGGAGGGACCGTCGCCCCCAAACTGAAGCTTTCTTT. It encodes CASSEWRRDRRPQTEAFF.

J is TRBJ1-1 and V is TRBV6-6; no clear D. This CDR3 has 15 residues. V lost 6 bases to trimming and J lost 1 base, with 15 bases between them. CDR1 is MNHNY, CDR2 SVGAGI, per germline (reference sequence). The CDR3 coding sequence is TGTGCCAGCAGCCAAGTGGGCAGCCAGAACACTGAAGCTTTCTTT. It is translated as CASSQVGSQNTEAFF.

This sequence joins TRBV6-1 and TRBJ1-2; the match to TRBD1 covers 10 bases. Germline trimming cut 4 bases from V and 2 bases from J; bases unmatched to any gene: 7. CDR3 length: 16 residues. The germline gives CDR1 MNHNS, CDR2 SASEGT. Written as DNA, the CDR3 is TGTGCCAGCAGTGCATTGCCGGGACAGGGGAACTATGGCTACACCTTC. It codes for CASSALPGQGNYGYTF.

CDR3 bases: TGTGCCATCAGTGAGTCGAGGACAGGACGGGAGCAGTACTTC. This gives the protein CAISESRTGREQYF. This chain joins TRBV10-3 and TRBJ2-7; TRBD1 aligns across 7 bases. Germline trimming cut 0 bases from V and 7 bases from J; bases unmatched to any gene: 6. Germline V CDR1 and CDR2: ENHRY, SYGVKD. CDR3 length: 14 residues.

The V gene is TRBV9, the J gene TRBJ2-1; no definite D call. This CDR3 is built from 16 residues. Germline V gene lookup returns CDR1 SGDLS and CDR2 YYNGEE. Trimming left V 0 bases short and J 0 bases short, with 10 bases between. The CDR3 coding sequence is TGTGCCAGCAGCGTAGATACAGTCCCCTCCTACAATGAGCAGTTCTTC. It yields the protein CASSVDTVPSYNEQFF.

The gene calls are TRBV9 and TRBJ1-3; D perhaps matches TRBD1 (5 bases). The CDR3 is 15 amino acids. CDR1 and CDR2 (germline): SGDLS, YYNGEE. V was trimmed by 4 bases and J by 4 bases, leaving 15 bases between them. The chain's CDR3 is CASSPTAGSGNTIYF. The CDR3 DNA follows: TGTGCCAGCAGCCCCACGGCAGGGTCCGGAAACACCATATATTTT.

This clone occurred a few times. V gene TRBV28 combines with J gene TRBJ2-7; D perhaps matches TRBD2 (7 bases). CDR1 is MDHEN and CDR2 is SYDVKM in the germline V gene. This CDR3 is built from 15 residues. V was clipped by 5 bases and J by 1 base, with 15 bases between them. DNA of the CDR3: TGTGCCAGCAGTGAGGGGGGGGCGGGGTCCTACGAGCAGTACTTC. It codes for CASSEGGAGSYEQYF.

This clone was counted between two and nine times. CDR3 in amino acids: CASSSTGETQYF. CDR3 coding DNA: TGTGCCAGCAGTTCAACCGGGGAGACCCAGTACTTC. This rearrangement joins TRBV6-5 to TRBJ2-5; D is unclear. The CDR3 extends over 12 amino acids. Trimming stripped 4 bases from V and 5 bases from J, with 8 bases between. Germline V gene lookup returns CDR1 MNHEY and CDR2 SVGAGI.

For the CDR3, the DNA is TGTGCCAGCAGCCCCAGGGGGGACAACTATGGCTACACCTTC. Translated, it gives CASSPRGDNYGYTF. J is TRBJ1-2 and V is TRBV9, with 7 positions matching TRBD1. The CDR3 loop spans 14 amino acids. Germline V gene data show CDR1 as SGDLS and CDR2 as YYNGEE. V dropped 4 bases and J dropped 2; count of bases not matched to a gene: 5.

This clone was seen more than once but under ten times. The rearrangement uses TRBV7-2 and TRBJ1-5; 11 bases align to TRBD1. J was trimmed by 5 bases and V by 7 bases; bases with no gene match: 4. The CDR3 spans 14 residues. Per germline, CDR1 SGHTA and CDR2 FQGNSA. CDR3 DNA: TGTGCCAGCACCCCGGGACAGGGGGATCAGCCCCAGCATTTT. It translates to CASTPGQGDQPQHF.

The rearrangement links TRBV5-4 to TRBJ1-6; perhaps TRBD1 as D (5 bases). CDR1 is SGHNT and CDR2 is YYREEE in the germline V gene (reference sequence). CDR3 length equals 16 residues. The V end lost 4 bases, the J end lost 6 bases, and 17 bases lay between the germline ends. In DNA, the CDR3 is TGTGCCAGCAGCACGGGGGTGGAGGCGGGTAATTCACCCCTCCACTTT. Translation gives CASSTGVEAGNSPLHF.

The CDR3 DNA reads as TGTGCCAGCAGCCGTCAGGTTGTGGGCGACTATGGCTACACCTTC. It yields the protein CASSRQVVGDYGYTF. The V call is TRBV4-2, the J call TRBJ1-2; no definite D call. This CDR3 spans 15 amino acids. The germline CDR1 and CDR2 sequences are LGHNA and YNFKEQ. V was shortened by 4 bases and J by 3 bases, with 15 bases between the two germline ends.

This clone has only a few counts. The chain has TRBV25-1 and TRBJ2-7; unclear D gene. CDR1 is MGHDK and CDR2 is SYGVNS in the germline V gene. The CDR3 spans 11 residues. Deletions cut 1 base from V and 8 bases from J, with 6 bases between. CDR3 nucleotide sequence: TGTGCCAGCAGTGAATTCGGTAAGCAGTACTTC. Translated: CASSEFGKQYF.